This T cell receptor (beta chain) was observed in a study of blood T cells in healthy people across ages. A second PCR, run for roughly 7 to 12 cycles, used a sample-barcoded 5' primer plus a J-beta primer mix. TCRdb processed the 5' RACE reads anew with MiXCR; each CDR3 protein has one entry. The sample carries 550,000 to 650,000 distinct CDR3 sequences, about 26% recorded once. This clonotype was observed a handful of times. Its cognate antigen is unknown. Study conclusions and caveats: Across samples, TCR beta diversity tracked strongly with naive T cell percentage.

V trimming: 6 bases; J trimming: 2 bases; junction bases outside the gene matches: 4. Germline V gene data show CDR1 as ENHRY and CDR2 as SYGVKD. This CDR3 has 14 amino acids. These data are also associated with another study on T cells of mothers and their children. This second study says: Three healthy Caucasian mothers served as donors, and their six children did as well. Related and unrelated pairs show TCR recombination output that thymic selection shapes similarly.

The origin of this receptor is a boy younger than 10 in good health. The sample taken for sequencing was blood. The chain is built from TRBV10-3 and TRBJ2-3; the match to TRBD1 covers 8 bases. The CDR3, as DNA: TGTGCCATCAGAAAGGACAGGGACACAGATACGCAGTATTTT. Its translation: CAIRKDRDTDTQYF.